This T cell receptor beta chain was captured by sequencing in a study of cytomegalovirus exposure and HLA in healthy donors. Study-wide findings and caveats: In a later analysis, donors in an Asian-associated ancestry cluster reportedly had fewer N-insertions in productive TCRs than the cohort mean. Productive rates of about 90% or about 30% were seen for most TCR beta V segments in an earlier analysis.

This clone has just a few counts. Its antigen is not identified. PCR involved 60 Vbeta and 13 Jbeta primers. TCRdb keeps only in-frame clones here, not all; method: immunoSEQ multiplex PCR. The data show some 120,000 clones, 77% seen once. The V and J ends lost 5 bases and 6 bases, in that order; junction bases with no gene match: 12. Germline loops: CDR1 SGHTA, CDR2 FQGNSA. The CDR3 extends over 15 amino acids. The V and J genes are TRBV7-2 and TRBJ1-1; 7 bases align to TRBD1. Sequencing was carried out using PBMCs. The source is a woman between 40 and 50 years old in good health and CMV-seropositive. The CDR3 DNA reads as TGTGCCAGCAGCCCAAGGGGCAGGGGGGTAGCTGAAGCTTTCTTT. Translated: CASSPRGRGVAEAFF.